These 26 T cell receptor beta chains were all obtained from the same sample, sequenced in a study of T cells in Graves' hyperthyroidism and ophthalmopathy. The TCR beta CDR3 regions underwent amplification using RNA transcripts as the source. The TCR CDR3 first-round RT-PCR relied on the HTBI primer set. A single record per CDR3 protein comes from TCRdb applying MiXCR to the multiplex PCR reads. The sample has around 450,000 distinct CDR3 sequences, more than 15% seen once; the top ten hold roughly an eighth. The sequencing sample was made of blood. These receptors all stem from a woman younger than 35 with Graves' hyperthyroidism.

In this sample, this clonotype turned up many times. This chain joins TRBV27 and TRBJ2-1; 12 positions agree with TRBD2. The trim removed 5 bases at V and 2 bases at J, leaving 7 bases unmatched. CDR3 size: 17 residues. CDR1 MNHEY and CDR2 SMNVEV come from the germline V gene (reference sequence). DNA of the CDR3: TGTGCCAGCAGTACCCACCTAGCGGGGGGGCCCTACAATGAGCAGTTCTTC. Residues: CASSTHLAGGPYNEQFF.

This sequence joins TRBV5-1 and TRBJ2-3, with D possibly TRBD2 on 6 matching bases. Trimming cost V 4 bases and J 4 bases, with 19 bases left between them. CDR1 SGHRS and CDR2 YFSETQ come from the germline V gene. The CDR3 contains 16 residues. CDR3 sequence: CASSPRLGLMADTQYF. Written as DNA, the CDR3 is TGCGCCAGCAGCCCCAGACTAGGCTTGATGGCAGATACGCAGTATTTT. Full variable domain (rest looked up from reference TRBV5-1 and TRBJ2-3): KAGVTQTPRYLIKTRGQQVTLSCSPISGHRSVSWYQQTPGQGLQFLFEYFSETQRNKGNFPGRFSGRQFSNSRSEMNVSTLELGDSALYLCASSPRLGLMADTQYFGPGTRLTVL.

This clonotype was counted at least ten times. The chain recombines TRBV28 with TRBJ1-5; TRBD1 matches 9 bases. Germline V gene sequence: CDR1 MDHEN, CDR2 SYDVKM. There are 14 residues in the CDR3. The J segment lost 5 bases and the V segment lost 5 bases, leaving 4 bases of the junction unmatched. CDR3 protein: CASSLTGGYQPQHF. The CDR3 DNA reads TGTGCCAGCAGTCTAACAGGGGGCTATCAGCCCCAGCATTTT.

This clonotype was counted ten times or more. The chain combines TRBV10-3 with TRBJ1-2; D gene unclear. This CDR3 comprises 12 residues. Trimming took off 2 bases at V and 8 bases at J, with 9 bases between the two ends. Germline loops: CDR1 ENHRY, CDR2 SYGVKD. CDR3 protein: CAISEPRRGYTF. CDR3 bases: TGTGCCATCAGTGAGCCTAGGAGAGGCTACACCTTC.

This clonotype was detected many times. The CDR3 reads CASSSRGPRAYEQYF. The CDR3 bases are TGTGCCAGCAGTTCTCGTGGACCGAGGGCCTACGAGCAGTACTTC. The chain links TRBV27 to TRBJ2-7; a possible D gene is TRBD2 (5 bases). The germline V gene encodes CDR1 MNHEY and CDR2 SMNVEV (reference sequence). The CDR3 spans 15 residues. V lost 4 bases to trimming and J lost 2 bases, with 15 bases between them.

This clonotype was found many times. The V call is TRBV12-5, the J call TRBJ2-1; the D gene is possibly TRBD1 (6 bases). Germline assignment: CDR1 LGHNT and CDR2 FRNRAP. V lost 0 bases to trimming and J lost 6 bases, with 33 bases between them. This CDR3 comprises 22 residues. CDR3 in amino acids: CASGLVLGSGDDRLAPRNEQFF. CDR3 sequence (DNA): TGTGCTAGTGGTTTGGTACTGGGGTCAGGAGACGACAGGCTTGCCCCTCGCAATGAGCAGTTCTTC.

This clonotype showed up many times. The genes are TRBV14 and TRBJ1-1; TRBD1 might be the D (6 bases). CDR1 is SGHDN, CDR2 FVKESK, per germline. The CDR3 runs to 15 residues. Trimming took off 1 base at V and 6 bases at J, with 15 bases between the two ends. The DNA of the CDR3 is TGTGCCAGCAGCCAAGGGAGGGGGGCTAACGCTGAAGCTTTCTTT. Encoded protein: CASSQGRGANAEAFF.

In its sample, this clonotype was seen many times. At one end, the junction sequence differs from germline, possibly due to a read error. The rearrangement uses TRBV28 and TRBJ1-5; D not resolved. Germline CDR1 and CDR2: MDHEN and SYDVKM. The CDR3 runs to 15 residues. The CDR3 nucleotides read TGTGCCAGCAGCTTATCAGGAGTCCTCAATCAGCCCCAGCATTTT. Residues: CASSLSGVLNQPQHF.

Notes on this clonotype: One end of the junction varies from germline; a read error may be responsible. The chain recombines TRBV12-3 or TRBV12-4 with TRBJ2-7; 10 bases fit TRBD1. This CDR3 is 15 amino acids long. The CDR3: CASSLGQGAVYERYF. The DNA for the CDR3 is TGTGCCAGCAGTTTAGGACAGGGGGCCGTATACGAGCGGTACTTC.

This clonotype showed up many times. CDR3 residues: CASTAGGATDTQYF. DNA of the CDR3: TGTGCCAGCACAGCCGGAGGCGCCACAGATACGCAGTATTTT. The gene calls are TRBV12-3 or TRBV12-4 and TRBJ2-3, with a tentative D call TRBD2 (5 bases). Trimming cost V 7 bases and J 2 bases, with 13 bases left between them. CDR3 length equals 14 residues.

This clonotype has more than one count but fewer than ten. Written as DNA, the CDR3 is TGTGCCAGCAGCCCGAGGACGGCTCTGGACTACGAGCAGTACTTC. This translates into CASSPRTALDYEQYF. V is TRBV7-6 and J is TRBJ2-7; D uncertain. V lost 5 bases and J lost 3, with 17 bases in between. CDR3 size: 15 residues. The germline V gene has CDR1 SGHVS and CDR2 FNYEAQ.

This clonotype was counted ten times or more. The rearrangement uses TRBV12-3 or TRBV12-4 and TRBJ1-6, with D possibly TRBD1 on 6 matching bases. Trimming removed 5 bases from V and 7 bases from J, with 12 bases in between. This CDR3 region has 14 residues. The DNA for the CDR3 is TGTGCCAGCAGTCTTGACAGGCGCAATTCACCCCTCCACTTT. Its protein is CASSLDRRNSPLHF.

The CDR3 DNA follows: TGTGCCAGCAGTAGAGAGGAACTAGCCAAAAACATTCAGTACTTC. Protein: CASSREELAKNIQYF. V gene TRBV2 combines with J gene TRBJ2-4; D ambiguous. Between the trimmed V and J ends, which lost 5 bases and 0 bases, there was a span of 11 bases. Per the germline V gene, CDR1 is SNHLY and CDR2 is FYNNEI. CDR3 length equals 15 residues.

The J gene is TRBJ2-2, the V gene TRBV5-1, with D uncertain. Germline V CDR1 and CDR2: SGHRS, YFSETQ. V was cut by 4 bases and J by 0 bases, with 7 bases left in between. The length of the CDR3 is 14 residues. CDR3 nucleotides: TGCGCCAGCAGCACCACTCCGAACACCGGGGAGCTGTTTTTT. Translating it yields CASSTTPNTGELFF.

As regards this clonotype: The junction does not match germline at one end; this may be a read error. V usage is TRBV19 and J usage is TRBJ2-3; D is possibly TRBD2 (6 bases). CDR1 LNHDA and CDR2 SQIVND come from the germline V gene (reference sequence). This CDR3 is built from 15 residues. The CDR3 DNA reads TGTGCCACTAGTAATACGGGAGTGGTGACAGATACGCAGTATTTT. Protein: CATSNTGVVTDTQYF.

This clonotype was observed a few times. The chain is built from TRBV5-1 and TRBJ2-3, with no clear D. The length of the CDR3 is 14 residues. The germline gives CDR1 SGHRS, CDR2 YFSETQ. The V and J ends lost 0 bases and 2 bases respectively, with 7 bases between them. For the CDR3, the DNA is TGCGCCAGCAGCTTGGATATTTCCACAGATACGCAGTATTTT. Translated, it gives CASSLDISTDTQYF. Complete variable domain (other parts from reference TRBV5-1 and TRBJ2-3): KAGVTQTPRYLIKTRGQQVTLSCSPISGHRSVSWYQQTPGQGLQFLFEYFSETQRNKGNFPGRFSGRQFSNSRSEMNVSTLELGDSALYLCASSLDISTDTQYFGPGTRLTVL.

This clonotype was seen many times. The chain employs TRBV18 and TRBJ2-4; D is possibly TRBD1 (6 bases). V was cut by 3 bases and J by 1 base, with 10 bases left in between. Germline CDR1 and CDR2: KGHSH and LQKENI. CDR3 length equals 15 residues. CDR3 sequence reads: CASSPTTGAKNIQYF. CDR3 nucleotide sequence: TGTGCCAGCTCACCTACTACAGGGGCCAAAAACATTCAGTACTTC.

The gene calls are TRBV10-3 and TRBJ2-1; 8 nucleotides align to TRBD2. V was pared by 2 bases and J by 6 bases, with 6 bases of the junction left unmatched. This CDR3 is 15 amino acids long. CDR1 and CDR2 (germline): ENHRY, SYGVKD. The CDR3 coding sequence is TGTGCCATCAGTGAGGTGGCGGGAGGCCCCAATGAGCAGTTCTTC. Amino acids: CAISEVAGGPNEQFF.

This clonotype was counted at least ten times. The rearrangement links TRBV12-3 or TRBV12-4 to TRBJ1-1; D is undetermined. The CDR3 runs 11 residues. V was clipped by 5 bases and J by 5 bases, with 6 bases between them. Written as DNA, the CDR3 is TGTGCCAGCAGTGACTTGACTGAAGCTTTCTTT. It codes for CASSDLTEAFF.

This CDR3 reads CASSRGGRNQPQHF. DNA of the CDR3: TGTGCCAGCAGTCGAGGGGGGCGCAATCAGCCCCAGCATTTT. J is TRBJ1-5 and V is TRBV12-3 or TRBV12-4, with D possibly TRBD1 on 6 matching bases. V lost 5 bases to trimming and J lost 2 bases, with 10 bases between them. The CDR3 extends over 14 amino acids.

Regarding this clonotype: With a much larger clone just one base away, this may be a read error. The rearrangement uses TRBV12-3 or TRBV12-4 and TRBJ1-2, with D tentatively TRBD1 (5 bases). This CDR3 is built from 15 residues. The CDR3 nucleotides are TGTGCCAGCAGCCCCATGGGGCAGGAGAACTATGGCAACACCTTC. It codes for CASSPMGQENYGNTF.

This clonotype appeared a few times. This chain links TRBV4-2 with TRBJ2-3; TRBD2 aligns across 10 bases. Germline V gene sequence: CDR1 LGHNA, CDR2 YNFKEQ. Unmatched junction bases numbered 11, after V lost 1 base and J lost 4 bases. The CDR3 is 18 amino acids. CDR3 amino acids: CASSQVGASGGVADTQYF. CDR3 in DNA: TGTGCCAGCAGCCAAGTAGGGGCTAGCGGGGGTGTCGCAGATACGCAGTATTTT.

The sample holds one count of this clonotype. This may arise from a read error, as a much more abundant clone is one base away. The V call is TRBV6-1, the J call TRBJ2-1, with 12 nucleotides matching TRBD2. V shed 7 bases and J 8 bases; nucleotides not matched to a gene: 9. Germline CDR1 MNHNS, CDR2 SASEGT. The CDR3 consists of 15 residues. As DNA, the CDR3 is TGTGCCAGCAACGCTAGCGGGGGGGCCACGGATGAGCAGTTCTTC. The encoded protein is CASNASGGATDEQFF.

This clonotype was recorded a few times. CDR3 sequence (DNA): TGTGCCATCAGTGCTAGCGGGAGACAAGAGACCCAGTACTTC. Translation: CAISASGRQETQYF. The rearrangement links TRBV10-3 to TRBJ2-5; 10 bases are shared with TRBD2. V was pared by 4 bases and J by 2 bases, with 1 base of the junction left unmatched. The germline gives CDR1 ENHRY, CDR2 SYGVKD. The CDR3 totals 14 residues.

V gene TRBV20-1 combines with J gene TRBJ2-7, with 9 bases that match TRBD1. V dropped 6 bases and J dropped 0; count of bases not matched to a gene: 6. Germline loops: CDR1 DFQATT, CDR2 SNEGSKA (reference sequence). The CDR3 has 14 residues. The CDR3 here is CSADRDRDSYEQYF. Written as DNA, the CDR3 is TGCAGTGCCGACCGGGACAGGGACTCCTACGAGCAGTACTTC.

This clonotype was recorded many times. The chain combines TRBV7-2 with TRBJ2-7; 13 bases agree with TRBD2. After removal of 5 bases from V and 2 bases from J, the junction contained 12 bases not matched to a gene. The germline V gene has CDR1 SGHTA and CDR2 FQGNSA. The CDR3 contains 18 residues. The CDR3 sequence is CASSTLGLAGEKAYEQYF. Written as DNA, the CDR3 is TGTGCCAGCAGCACGCTAGGACTAGCGGGAGAGAAGGCCTACGAGCAGTACTTC.